These T cell receptor beta chains were read from a single sample in a study of T cell responses to AZD1222 COVID-19 vaccine. Clones were read by immunoSEQ multiplex PCR, and TCRdb kept only the in-frame ones, dropping some. The sample contains 140,000 to 150,000 clones, 82% of which appear only once. This sample comprised peripheral blood, obtained on day 0 of MenACWY control vaccination. All receptors come from an adult in good health. The CDR3 runs from the conserved cysteine through the conserved F or W. Each record gives: V gene, CDR3 length, J gene, D gene, clone size, CDR3 DNA, CDR3 protein. D genes are given only for firm matches. Clone size is stated in some rows and not others, as once, few, many or a class when expanded.

>TRBV6-5|15|TRBJ1-3|.|.
TGTGCCAGCAGTTTAAGGGGCGGCTCTGGAAACACCATATATTTT
CASSLRGGSGNTIYF
>TRBV6-5|13|TRBJ1-1|TRBD1|once
TGTGCCAGCACCAGGGGGGGATCCCCTGAAGCTTTCTTT
CASTRGGSPEAFF
>TRBV5-1|13|TRBJ2-3|.|.
TGCGCCAGCAGCTTAACTAGGGAAGATACGCAGTATTTT
CASSLTREDTQYF
>TRBV2|12|TRBJ1-1|.|.
TGTGCCAGCTCTCCAGCTACCACTGAAGCTTTCTTT
CASSPATTEAFF
>TRBV19|17|TRBJ1-5|TRBD1|.
TGTGCCAGTAGTATAGTTTGGGCAGGGGGCTTGGATCAGCCCCAGCATTTT
CASSIVWAGGLDQPQHF
>TRBV15|14|TRBJ1-5|TRBD1|once
TGTGCCACCAGCGGGGACAGGGGAAATCAGCCCCAGCATTTT
CATSGDRGNQPQHF
>TRBV28|15|TRBJ1-2|TRBD1|.
TGTGCCAGCAGTGGGGGAGGGACAGGGGGTCATGGCTACACCTTC
CASSGGGTGGHGYTF
>TRBV7-9|12|TRBJ2-3|.|once
TGTGCCAGCAGCTTCCCCCCAGATACGCAGTATTTT
CASSFPPDTQYF
>TRBV3-1/TRBV3-2|15|TRBJ2-2|.|.
TGTGCCAGCAGCCAAGTTCCCAGGCGGACCGGGGAGCTGTTTTTT
CASSQVPRRTGELFF
>TRBV11-2|14|TRBJ1-3|TRBD1|.
TGTGCCAGCAGCCAGGACAGGACTGGAAACACCATATATTTT
CASSQDRTGNTIYF
>TRBV28|16|TRBJ1-2|.|.
TGTGCCAGCAGTTGGGGACACCAGACTGGGGCTAGGGGCTACACCTTC
CASSWGHQTGARGYTF
>TRBV5-1|14|TRBJ2-2|TRBD1|.
TGCGCCAGCAGCCGGGACAGGGAGACCGGGGAGCTGTTTTTT
CASSRDRETGELFF
>TRBV11-2|16|TRBJ2-7|.|.
TGTGCCAGCAGCTTAAGGGGGAGTGAGGGGTCCTACGAGCAGTACTTC
CASSLRGSEGSYEQYF
>TRBV25-1|16|TRBJ1-2|.|.
TGTGCCAGCAGTGAGGGGGGGGTACACCAACTCCGTGGCTACACCTTC
CASSEGGVHQLRGYTF
>TRBV24-1|16|TRBJ2-2|TRBD2|.
TGTGCCACCAGTGATTTCTCTAGCGGGGTGGCCGGGGAGCTGTTTTTT
CATSDFSSGVAGELFF
>TRBV7-3|17|TRBJ2-2|TRBD1|.
TGTGCCAGCAGCTTACCCTCTCTGACAGGGGTCACCGGGGAGCTGTTTTTT
CASSLPSLTGVTGELFF
>TRBV19|16|TRBJ2-1|TRBD1|.
TGTGCCAGTAGTCTTAGACAGGGGGGAACCTACAATGAGCAGTTCTTC
CASSLRQGGTYNEQFF
>TRBV5-5|16|TRBJ2-2|.|.
TGTGCCAGCAGCCCACCTAGGTTAGCGGAGGTCGGGGAGCTGTTTTTT
CASSPPRLAEVGELFF
>TRBV2|14|TRBJ2-3|.|.
TGTGCCAGCAGTGGGTCTCTGGGGATTGATACGCAGTATTTT
CASSGSLGIDTQYF
>TRBV2|14|TRBJ1-5|TRBD1|.
TGTGCCAGCAGTGAGGGGACAGGGGCTCAGCCCCAGCATTTT
CASSEGTGAQPQHF
>TRBV6-4|15|TRBJ1-6|.|.
TGTGCCAGCAGTGACAGTTGGGGTTTAGGGTCACCCCTCCACTTT
CASSDSWGLGSPLHF
>TRBV5-1|14|TRBJ1-2|.|.
TGCGCCAGCAGCTCAGGGACCCAGAACTATGGCTACACCTTC
CASSSGTQNYGYTF
>TRBV7-9|15|TRBJ1-4|.|.
TGTGCCAGCAGCTTAGTCCAGGGCGGAAACGAAAAACTGTTTTTT
CASSLVQGGNEKLFF
>TRBV6-6|14|TRBJ2-5|.|.
TGTGCCAGCAGTTACATTCGGGGGATGGAGACCCAGTACTTC
CASSYIRGMETQYF
>TRBV5-4|15|TRBJ1-3|.|.
TGTGCCAGCAGCTTGCGAACAGACTCTGGAAACACCATATATTTT
CASSLRTDSGNTIYF
>TRBV30|15|TRBJ1-1|.|.
TGTGCCTGGAGTGTAGCCCCGATTATGAACACTGAAGCTTTCTTT
CAWSVAPIMNTEAFF
>TRBV10-1|15|TRBJ1-1|.|.
TGCGCCAGCATAATGACCGACGGAACGAACACTGAAGCTTTCTTT
CASIMTDGTNTEAFF
>TRBV5-1|17|TRBJ2-5|.|few
TGCGCCAGCAGCCCCGGACAGACCTCGGTGGGCCAAGAGACCCAGTACTTC
CASSPGQTSVGQETQYF
>TRBV15|16|TRBJ2-7|.|.
TGTGCCACCAGCAGAGGGGGGGTATTTACCAGCTACGAGCAGTACTTC
CATSRGGVFTSYEQYF
>TRBV5-1|14|TRBJ2-5|.|.
TGCGCCAGCAGCTTGAAACCAGACCAAGAGACCCAGTACTTC
CASSLKPDQETQYF
>TRBV18|13|TRBJ1-1|.|.
TGTGCCAGCTCGTCCACAGGGCACACTGAAGCTTTCTTT
CASSSTGHTEAFF
>TRBV12-3/TRBV12-4|13|TRBJ1-2|.|.
TGTGCCAGCAGTCCAACCTCGCGGGAGGGCTACACCTTC
CASSPTSREGYTF
>TRBV5-1|17|TRBJ2-6|.|.
TGCGCCAGCAGCTTGGCCGGCGGGAATACTGGGGCCAACGTCCTGACTTTC
CASSLAGGNTGANVLTF
>TRBV15|15|TRBJ1-5|.|.
TGTGCCACCAGCAGAGCGTCCGGGTGGAACCAGCCCCAGCATTTT
CATSRASGWNQPQHF
>TRBV3-1/TRBV3-2|16|TRBJ2-3|.|.
TGTGCCAGCAGCCATTCGACAGGGAGTGGGAGGGATACGCAGTATTTT
CASSHSTGSGRDTQYF
>TRBV6-1|14|TRBJ1-5|.|.
TGTGCCAGCAGTCAGCATCGGGGCAATCAGCCCCAGCATTTT
CASSQHRGNQPQHF
>TRBV19|13|TRBJ1-2|.|.
TGTGCCAGTAGTATGGGACCCTTCTATGGCTACACCTTC
CASSMGPFYGYTF
>TRBV28|14|TRBJ1-5|.|.
TGTGCCAGCAGTTTGGGGCCGGGGCACCAGCCCCAGCATTTT
CASSLGPGHQPQHF
>TRBV15|13|TRBJ1-5|.|.
TGTGCCACCAAGGGGTCCGCAGGTCAGCCCCAGCATTTT
CATKGSAGQPQHF
>TRBV28|17|TRBJ1-5|.|few
TGTGCCAGCAGTGGCCGCCAGGCCGGATCCTGGGGTCAGCCCCAGCATTTT
CASSGRQAGSWGQPQHF
>TRBV6-5|13|TRBJ2-7|.|.
TGTGCCAGCACCGACAGAGCAGCCTACGAGCAGTACTTC
CASTDRAAYEQYF
>TRBV19|15|TRBJ1-1|.|.
TGTGCCAGTAGTCTTAGAAGGGTCCTGAACACTGAAGCTTTCTTT
CASSLRRVLNTEAFF
>TRBV18|16|TRBJ2-2|.|once
TGTGCCAGCTCACGGGTCCAGGGACAGAACACCGGGGAGCTGTTTTTT
CASSRVQGQNTGELFF
>TRBV9|16|TRBJ1-5|.|.
TGTGCCAGCAGCGTAGATGGCAGAGAGAGCAATCAGCCCCAGCATTTT
CASSVDGRESNQPQHF
>TRBV10-1|15|TRBJ1-4|TRBD1|once
TGCGCCAGCAGTGAAGATGGGACAGCGAATGAAAAACTGTTTTTT
CASSEDGTANEKLFF
>TRBV9|15|TRBJ2-5|TRBD1|.
TGTGCCAGCAGCATAGGACAGGGCATGTTGGAGACCCAGTACTTC
CASSIGQGMLETQYF
>TRBV5-4|18|TRBJ2-2|TRBD1|.
TGTGCCAGCAGCTTTAGATCCTCAGGGGGCCTTAACACCGGGGAGCTGTTTTTT
CASSFRSSGGLNTGELFF
>TRBV2|13|TRBJ1-5|.|.
TGTGCCAGCAAGTGGGACAACAATCAGCCCCAGCATTTT
CASKWDNNQPQHF